This is a list of T cell receptor beta chains from one sample in a study of identical twins. Each CDR3 protein is one row after TCRdb ran MiXCR on the 5' RACE reads. This table holds around 680,000 distinct CDR3 sequences, 8.6% found once. The sample was also linked to a second study, of yellow fever vaccine responses in identical twins.

The sequenced sample consisted of PBMCs. The receptors shown here come from a woman aged 18-35 years in good health. Each CDR3 is given without its conserved first and last residue. The D gene is left open where the match is weak. For some rows the clone size is stated as once, few or many, or as a class when expanded; others skip it.

v_gene	d_gene	j_gene	abundance	CDR3aa
TRBV2	TRBD2	TRBJ2-5	few	ASSEVAGEAETQY
TRBV3-1	-	TRBJ2-5	few	ASSQDGGKETQY
TRBV5-1	-	TRBJ2-2	-	ASSSQRSNTGELF
TRBV4-2	TRBD2	TRBJ2-7	-	ASSQLGTSGREGEQY
TRBV9	-	TRBJ2-3	few	ASNEGPTDTQY
TRBV12-3/TRBV12-4	-	TRBJ2-1	many	ASSSQARRGNEQF
TRBV15	TRBD2	TRBJ2-7	few	ATSRELAGGDEQY
TRBV9	TRBD1	TRBJ1-1	many	ASSVGWTGRNTEAF
TRBV12-3/TRBV12-4	-	TRBJ2-3	-	AISRYRDPGGSTDTQY
TRBV6-1	TRBD1	TRBJ2-2	-	ASSTDRAISGELF
TRBV5-1	TRBD1	TRBJ2-7	few	ASSLTPGGSNEQY
TRBV10-3	TRBD1	TRBJ1-1	many	ANRGPDRGWDLYTEAF
TRBV20-1	-	TRBJ2-3	-	SARDTSLTDTQY
TRBV29-1	-	TRBJ2-7	-	SVGLGVNGGEQY
TRBV28	-	TRBJ1-1	many	ASRYGGSAF
TRBV28	-	TRBJ2-2	few	ATNPTGNTGELF
TRBV5-1	-	TRBJ2-7	many	ASSLSQGDYYEQY
TRBV27	-	TRBJ2-3	few	ASSLSPLETDSSRINTQY
TRBV5-1	TRBD1	TRBJ2-1	-	ASSPDRGLDEQF
TRBV6-2/TRBV6-3	TRBD1	TRBJ2-1	few	ASSGTGGGEQF
TRBV12-3/TRBV12-4	-	TRBJ1-2	-	ASSLPLHFGDGYT
TRBV6-1	-	TRBJ1-5	few	ASSEDPTGWRQPQH
TRBV15	-	TRBJ2-1	-	ATSPFWGEQF
TRBV5-1	-	TRBJ2-1	-	ASSRDLGAALDEQF
TRBV7-9	-	TRBJ2-1	-	ASSLLPLGQF
TRBV29-1	-	TRBJ1-2	few	SVADVLSATYGYT
TRBV12-3/TRBV12-4	TRBD2	TRBJ2-2	once	TISFLLAGGLNTGELF
TRBV19	-	TRBJ2-3	few	ASRSPSDTQY
TRBV7-2	TRBD2	TRBJ2-3	-	ASARGGGADTQY
TRBV7-2	-	TRBJ2-3	many	ASSLRGEATQY
TRBV5-1	-	TRBJ2-3	many	ASSLETSTDTQY
TRBV5-1	TRBD2	TRBJ2-1	few	ASSSMRTSDTEQF
TRBV6-5	TRBD1	TRBJ2-6	few	ASSYWDRGPGANVLT
TRBV6-1	TRBD2	TRBJ2-2	-	ASRWTSNTGELF
TRBV9	-	TRBJ2-2	few	ASSPRDASGELF
TRBV6-1	-	TRBJ2-7	many	ASTTPGANEQY
TRBV9	-	TRBJ2-1	few	ASSVGAGRTSYNEQF
TRBV3-1	-	TRBJ2-3	many	ASSRGVDTQY
TRBV20-1	-	TRBJ2-2	many	SARAGANTGELF
TRBV7-2	TRBD1	TRBJ2-5	few	ASSDGQVLSTETQY
TRBV7-9	-	TRBJ2-1	-	ASSSSGAIDEQF
TRBV12-3/TRBV12-4	-	TRBJ2-7	-	ASSLRDEVYEQY
TRBV4-3	-	TRBJ1-4	few	ASSQDLIGGEMF
TRBV27	-	TRBJ2-7	-	ASSLLAGFTYEQY
TRBV6-2/TRBV6-3	-	TRBJ2-1	many	VSRAPGVHNEQF
TRBV6-4	TRBD2	TRBJ2-5	few	ASSETSGPQETQY
TRBV4-2	TRBD2	TRBJ2-1	many	ASSQDTSGQYNEQF
TRBV5-1	-	TRBJ2-1	few	ASSSWDRRGYNEQF
TRBV20-1	TRBD1	TRBJ1-6	few	SARDPRTGSPLH
TRBV20-1	TRBD1	TRBJ2-3	-	SAPGQATDTQY
TRBV20-1	TRBD2	TRBJ2-5	few	SAQLAGGRRETQY
TRBV7-3	TRBD2	TRBJ2-1	-	ASSLNGGGVSNEQF
TRBV6-4	-	TRBJ2-1	few	ASSEGAGEGDEQF
TRBV20-1	-	TRBJ2-5	few	SARDRTWTPQETQY
TRBV7-9	-	TRBJ2-6	many	AKTTDVGVSGANVLT